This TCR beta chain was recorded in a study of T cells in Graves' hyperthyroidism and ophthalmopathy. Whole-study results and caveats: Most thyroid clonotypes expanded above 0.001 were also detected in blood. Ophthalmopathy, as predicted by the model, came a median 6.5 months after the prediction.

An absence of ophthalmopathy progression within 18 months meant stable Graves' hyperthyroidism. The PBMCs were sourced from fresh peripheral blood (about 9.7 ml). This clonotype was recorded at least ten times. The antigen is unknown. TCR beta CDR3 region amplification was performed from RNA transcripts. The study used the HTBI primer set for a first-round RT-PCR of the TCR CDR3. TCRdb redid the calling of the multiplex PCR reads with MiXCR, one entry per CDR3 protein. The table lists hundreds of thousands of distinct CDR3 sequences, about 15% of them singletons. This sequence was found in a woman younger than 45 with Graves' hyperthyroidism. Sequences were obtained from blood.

CDR3 DNA: TGTGCCAGCACTGTCAGGGGTAATGAAAAACTGTTTTTT. Its translation is CASTVRGNEKLFF. This chain links TRBV12-3 or TRBV12-4 with TRBJ1-4; a possible D gene is TRBD1 (6 bases). There are 13 residues in the CDR3. Trimming took off 7 bases at V and 4 bases at J, with 10 bases between the two ends.